The 2 T cell receptor beta chains reported below all come from one sample, sequenced in a study of cytomegalovirus exposure and HLA in healthy donors. Only in-frame clones appear in the TCRdb table, and some are missing; sequencing was by immunoSEQ multiplex PCR. Of 60,000 or so clones listed, roughly 90% were seen once; the top ten hold around 1%. Sequenced: PBMCs. The receptors shown here come from a man younger than 35 in good health and CMV-seronegative.

V is TRBV28 and J is TRBJ2-7; TRBD2 is a possible D gene (6 bases). Per the germline V gene, CDR1 is MDHEN and CDR2 is SYDVKM. V was shortened by 3 bases and J by 3 bases, with 15 bases between the two germline ends. The CDR3 extends over 15 amino acids. CDR3 in DNA: TGTGCCAGCAGTTTGGGACTGGGAGGCTACTACGAGCAGTACTTC. Encoded protein: CASSLGLGGYYEQYF.

Written as DNA, the CDR3 is TGTGCCAGCAGCTCCCAGGGACTAGCGGGAGTCAAGGAGCAGTACTTC. It codes for CASSSQGLAGVKEQYF. The chain employs TRBV7-2 and TRBJ2-7; 14 nucleotides agree with TRBD2. Germline values: CDR1 SGHTA, CDR2 FQGNSA. The length of the CDR3 is 16 residues. V shed 4 bases, J shed 7 bases, and the junction held 9 bases outside the gene matches.